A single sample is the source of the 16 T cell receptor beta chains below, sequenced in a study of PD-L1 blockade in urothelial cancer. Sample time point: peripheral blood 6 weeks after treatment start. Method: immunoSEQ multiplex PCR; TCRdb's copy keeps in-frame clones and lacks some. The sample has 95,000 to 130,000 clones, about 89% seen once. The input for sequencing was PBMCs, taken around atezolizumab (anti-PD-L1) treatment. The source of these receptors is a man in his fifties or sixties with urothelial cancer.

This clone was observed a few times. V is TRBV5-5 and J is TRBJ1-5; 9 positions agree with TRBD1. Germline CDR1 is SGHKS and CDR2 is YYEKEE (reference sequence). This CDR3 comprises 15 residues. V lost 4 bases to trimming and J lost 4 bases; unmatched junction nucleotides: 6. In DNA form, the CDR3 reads TGTGCCAGCAGCCCTGACAGGGGGTGGAATCAGCCCCAGCATTTT. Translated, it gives CASSPDRGWNQPQHF.

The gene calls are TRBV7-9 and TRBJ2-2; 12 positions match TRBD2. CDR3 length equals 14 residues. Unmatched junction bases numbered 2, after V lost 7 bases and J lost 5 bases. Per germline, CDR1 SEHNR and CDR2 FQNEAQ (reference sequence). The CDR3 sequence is CASITSGGTGELFF. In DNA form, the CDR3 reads TGTGCCAGCATCACTAGCGGGGGGACCGGGGAGCTGTTTTTT.

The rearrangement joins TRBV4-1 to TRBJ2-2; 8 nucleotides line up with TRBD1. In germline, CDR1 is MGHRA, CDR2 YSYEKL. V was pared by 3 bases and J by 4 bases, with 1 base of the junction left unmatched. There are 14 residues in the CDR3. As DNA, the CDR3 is TGCGCCAGCAGCCAGACAGGGGTCACCGGGGAGCTGTTTTTT. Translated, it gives CASSQTGVTGELFF.

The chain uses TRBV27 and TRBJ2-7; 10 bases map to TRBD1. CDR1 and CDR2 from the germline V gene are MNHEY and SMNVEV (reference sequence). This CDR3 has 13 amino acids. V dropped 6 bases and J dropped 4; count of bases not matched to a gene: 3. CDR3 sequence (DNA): TGTGCCAGCAGGGGGGACAGGGGTTACGAGCAGTACTTC. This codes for CASRGDRGYEQYF.

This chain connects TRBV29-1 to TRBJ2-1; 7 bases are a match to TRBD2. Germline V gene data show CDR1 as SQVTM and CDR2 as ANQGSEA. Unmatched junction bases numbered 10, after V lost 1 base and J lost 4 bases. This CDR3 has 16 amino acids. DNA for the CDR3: TGCAGCGTTGAAGTTGGGGGGGAAAGTCTGTACAATGAGCAGTTCTTC. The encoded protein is CSVEVGGESLYNEQFF.

For the CDR3, the DNA is TGTGCCAGCAGCTTGGGGGAGTTTGGCACAGATACGCAGTATTTT. This translates into CASSLGEFGTDTQYF. V usage is TRBV5-5 and J usage is TRBJ2-3; D possibly corresponds to TRBD2 (5 bases). V shed 0 bases and J shed 1 base, with 9 bases lying between them. The CDR3 is 15 amino acids. The germline gives CDR1 SGHKS, CDR2 YYEKEE (reference sequence).

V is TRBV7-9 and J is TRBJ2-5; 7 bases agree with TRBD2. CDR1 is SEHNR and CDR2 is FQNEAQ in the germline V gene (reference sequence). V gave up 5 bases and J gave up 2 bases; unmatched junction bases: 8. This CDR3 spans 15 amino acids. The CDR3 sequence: CASSPTSVSQETQYF. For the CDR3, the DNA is TGTGCCAGCAGCCCAACTAGCGTTTCACAAGAGACCCAGTACTTC.

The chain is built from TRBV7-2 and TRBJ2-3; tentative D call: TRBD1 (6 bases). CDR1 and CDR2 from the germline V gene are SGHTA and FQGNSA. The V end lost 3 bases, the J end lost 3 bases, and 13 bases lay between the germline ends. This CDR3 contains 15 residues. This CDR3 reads CASSFGQLSTDTQYF. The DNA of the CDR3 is TGTGCCAGCAGCTTTGGACAGTTATCTACAGATACGCAGTATTTT.

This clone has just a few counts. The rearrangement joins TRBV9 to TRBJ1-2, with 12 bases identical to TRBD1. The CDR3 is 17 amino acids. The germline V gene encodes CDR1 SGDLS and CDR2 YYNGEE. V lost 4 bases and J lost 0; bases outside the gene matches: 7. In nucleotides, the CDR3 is TGTGCCAGCAGCCCCGGGACAGGGGGCCTAGCTAACTATGGCTACACCTTC. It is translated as CASSPGTGGLANYGYTF.

CDR3 amino acids: CASSYSAGSNYGYTF. DNA for the CDR3: TGTGCCAGCAGTTACTCGGCGGGTAGCAACTATGGCTACACCTTC. This rearrangement joins TRBV6-6 to TRBJ1-2; D unresolved. This CDR3 is 15 amino acids long. Trimming left V 0 bases short and J 2 bases short, with 10 bases between. Per the germline V gene, CDR1 is MNHNY and CDR2 is SVGAGI (reference sequence).

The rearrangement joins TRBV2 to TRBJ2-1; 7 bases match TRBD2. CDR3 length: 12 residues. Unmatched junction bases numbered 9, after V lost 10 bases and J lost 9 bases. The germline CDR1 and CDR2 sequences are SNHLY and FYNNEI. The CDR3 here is CANRLAQGEQFF. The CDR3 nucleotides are TGTGCCAACAGACTAGCCCAAGGTGAGCAGTTCTTC.

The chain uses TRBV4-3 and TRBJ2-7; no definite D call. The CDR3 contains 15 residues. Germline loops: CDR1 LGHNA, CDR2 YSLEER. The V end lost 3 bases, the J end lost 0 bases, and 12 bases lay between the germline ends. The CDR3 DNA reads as TGCGCCAGCAGCCATAAGACGAGGATCTCCTACGAGCAGTACTTC. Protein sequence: CASSHKTRISYEQYF.

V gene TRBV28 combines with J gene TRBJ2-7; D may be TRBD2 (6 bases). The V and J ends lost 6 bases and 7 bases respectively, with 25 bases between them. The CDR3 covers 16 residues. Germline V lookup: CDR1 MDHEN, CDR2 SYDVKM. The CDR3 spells CASSRSSAKPAKEQYF. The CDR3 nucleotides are TGTGCCAGCAGCCGCTCTAGCGCGAAGCCCGCTAAGGAGCAGTACTTC. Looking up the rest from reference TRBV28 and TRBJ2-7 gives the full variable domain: DVKVTQSSRYLVKRTGEKVFLECVQDMDHENMFWYRQDPGLGLRLIYFSYDVKMKEKGDIPEGYSVSREKKERFSLILESASTNQTSMYLCASSRSSAKPAKEQYFGPGTRLTVT.

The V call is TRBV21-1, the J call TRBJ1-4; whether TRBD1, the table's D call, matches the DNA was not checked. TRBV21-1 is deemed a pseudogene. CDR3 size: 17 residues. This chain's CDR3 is CASSAGQGAATNEKLFF. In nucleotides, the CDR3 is TGTGCCAGCAGCGCAGGACAGGGGGCCGCAACTAATGAAAAACTGTTTTTT.

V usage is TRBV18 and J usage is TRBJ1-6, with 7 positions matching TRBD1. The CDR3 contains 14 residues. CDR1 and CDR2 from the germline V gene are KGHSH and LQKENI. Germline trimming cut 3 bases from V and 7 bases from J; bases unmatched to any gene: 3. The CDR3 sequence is CASSPDRRNSPLHF. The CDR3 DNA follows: TGTGCCAGCTCACCGGACAGGAGGAATTCACCCCTCCACTTT.

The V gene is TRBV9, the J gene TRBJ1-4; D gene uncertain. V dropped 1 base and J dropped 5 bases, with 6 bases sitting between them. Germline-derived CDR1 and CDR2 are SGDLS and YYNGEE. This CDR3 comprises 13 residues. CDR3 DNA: TGTGCCAGCAGCGTAAGCGGGAATGAAAAACTGTTTTTT. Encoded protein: CASSVSGNEKLFF.